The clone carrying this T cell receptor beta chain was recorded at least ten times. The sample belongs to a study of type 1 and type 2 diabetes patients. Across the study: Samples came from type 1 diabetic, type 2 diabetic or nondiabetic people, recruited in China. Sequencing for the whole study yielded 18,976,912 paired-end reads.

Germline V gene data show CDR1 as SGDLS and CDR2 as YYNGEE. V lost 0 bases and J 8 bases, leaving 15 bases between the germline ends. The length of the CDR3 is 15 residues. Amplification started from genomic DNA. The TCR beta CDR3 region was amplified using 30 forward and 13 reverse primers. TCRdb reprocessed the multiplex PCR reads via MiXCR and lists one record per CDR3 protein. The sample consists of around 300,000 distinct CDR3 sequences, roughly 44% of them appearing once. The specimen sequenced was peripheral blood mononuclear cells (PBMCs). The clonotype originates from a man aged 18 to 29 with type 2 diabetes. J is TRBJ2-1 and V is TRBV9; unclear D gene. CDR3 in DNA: TGTGCCAGCAGCGTAGACCCACTCCCTTCCGATGAGCAGTTCTTC. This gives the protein CASSVDPLPSDEQFF.